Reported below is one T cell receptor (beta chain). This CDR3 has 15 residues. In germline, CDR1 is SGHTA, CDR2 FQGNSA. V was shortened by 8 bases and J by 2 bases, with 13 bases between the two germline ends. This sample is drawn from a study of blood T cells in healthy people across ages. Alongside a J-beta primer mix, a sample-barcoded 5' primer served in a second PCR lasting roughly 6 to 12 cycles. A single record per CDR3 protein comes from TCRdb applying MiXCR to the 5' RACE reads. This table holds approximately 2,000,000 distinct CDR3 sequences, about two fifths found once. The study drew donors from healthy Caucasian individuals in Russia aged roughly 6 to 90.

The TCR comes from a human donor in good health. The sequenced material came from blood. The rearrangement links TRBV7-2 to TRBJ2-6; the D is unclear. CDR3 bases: TGTGCCAGCGGCTCATTATCAACTGGGGCCAACGTCCTGACTTTC. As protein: CASGSLSTGANVLTF. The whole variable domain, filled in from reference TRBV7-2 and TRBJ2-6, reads GAGVSQSPSNKVTEKGKDVELRCDPISGHTALYWYRQSLGQGLEFLIYFQGNSAPDKSGLPSDRFSAERTGGSVSTLTIQRTQQEDSAVYLCASGSLSTGANVLTFGAGSRLTVL.